Presented here are 3 T cell receptor beta chains from one specimen sequenced in a study of cytomegalovirus exposure and HLA in healthy donors. The PCR ran on 60 Vbeta and 13 Jbeta primers. TCRdb's copy holds only in-frame clones and misses some; the assay was immunoSEQ multiplex PCR. The sample consists of 60,000 to 75,000 clones, roughly 74% of them appearing once. Sample: PBMCs. Receptors were obtained from a woman in her sixties or seventies in good health and CMV-seropositive.

The chain couples TRBV29-1 to TRBJ2-7; TRBD1 agrees at 7 bases. Germline CDR1 and CDR2: SQVTM and ANQGSEA. CDR3 size: 12 residues. The V and J ends lost 7 bases and 0 bases, in that order; junction bases with no gene match: 3. CDR3 in amino acids: CSAWDSSYEQYF. CDR3 nucleotide sequence: TGCAGCGCCTGGGACAGCTCCTACGAGCAGTACTTC.

This chain uses TRBV7-8 with TRBJ1-1, with D uncertain. This CDR3 contains 15 residues. With 2 bases removed from V and 0 bases from J, the gap between germline ends came to 10 bases. Germline V gene lookup returns CDR1 SGHVS and CDR2 FQNEAQ. The CDR3 region is CASSLFRRLNTEAFF. The DNA of the CDR3 is TGTGCCAGCAGCTTATTCAGGCGACTGAACACTGAAGCTTTCTTT.

The V gene is TRBV9, the J gene TRBJ2-1; 8 bases match TRBD1. Losses at the gene ends were 4 bases for V and 8 bases for J; bases not matched to a gene: 2. This CDR3 contains 12 residues. Germline values: CDR1 SGDLS, CDR2 YYNGEE. The CDR3 sequence is CASSPRGHEQFF. The CDR3 coding sequence is TGTGCCAGCAGCCCCAGGGGGCATGAGCAGTTCTTC.